These 6 T cell receptor beta chains were sequenced from one sample in a study of PD-L1 blockade in urothelial cancer. TCRdb's copy holds only in-frame clones and misses some; the assay was immunoSEQ multiplex PCR. The sample gives 120,000 or so clones, around 86% of which show up once; roughly 2.3% is in the top ten. As for time point: peripheral blood 6 weeks after treatment start. The material sequenced was PBMCs, taken around atezolizumab (anti-PD-L1) treatment. These receptors all come from a man aged 50-60 years with urothelial cancer.

The V and J genes are TRBV12-5 and TRBJ2-2; 12 bases fit TRBD2. The CDR3 sequence is 19 residues long. Germline CDR1 reads LGHNT; CDR2 reads FRNRAP. With 0 bases clipped from V and 3 bases from J, the junction kept 8 bases outside the gene matches. Here the CDR3 DNA reads TGTGCTAGTGGTTTGGTTCCGGAGACTAGCGGGAGTTACACCGGGGAGCTGTTTTTT. It codes for CASGLVPETSGSYTGELFF.

V usage is TRBV7-9 and J usage is TRBJ2-7, with 10 positions matching TRBD1. The trim removed 2 bases at V and 4 bases at J, leaving 2 bases unmatched. The germline CDR1 and CDR2 sequences are SEHNR and FQNEAQ (reference sequence). The CDR3 consists of 14 residues. CDR3 amino acids: CASSLPGQGYEQYF. CDR3 sequence (DNA): TGTGCCAGCAGCTTACCGGGACAGGGGTACGAGCAGTACTTC.

V and J are TRBV7-2 and TRBJ1-2, with 7 positions matching TRBD1. Germline CDR1 and CDR2: SGHTA and FQGNSA. The CDR3 totals 12 residues. The J segment lost 12 bases and the V segment lost 5 bases, leaving 9 bases of the junction unmatched. This CDR3 reads CASSLRQGAHTF. CDR3 nucleotide sequence: TGTGCCAGCAGCCTAAGACAGGGAGCCCACACCTTC.

This rearrangement joins TRBV28 to TRBJ2-1; D perhaps matches TRBD1 (5 bases). The germline V gene has CDR1 MDHEN and CDR2 SYDVKM. CDR3 length equals 15 residues. Trimming left V 1 base short and J 7 bases short, with 14 bases between. Written as DNA, the CDR3 is TGTGCCAGCAGTTTATTTAGGGGTCAGAGAAATGAGCAGTTCTTC. It translates to CASSLFRGQRNEQFF.

The gene calls are TRBV9 and TRBJ1-5; D not resolved. The CDR3 contains 16 residues. Germline assignment: CDR1 SGDLS and CDR2 YYNGEE. Trimming cost V 0 bases and J 5 bases, with 15 bases left between them. Written as DNA, the CDR3 is TGTGCCAGCAGCGTAGCTGTCCGTAGGAGCGATCAGCCCCAGCATTTT. Translated: CASSVAVRRSDQPQHF.

CDR3 DNA sequence: TGCAGCTCCAAAGGGGGTTTCACAGATACGCAGTATTTT. This encodes CSSKGGFTDTQYF. This chain joins TRBV29-1 and TRBJ2-3; TRBD1 is a possible D gene (6 bases). Trimming stripped 8 bases from V and 2 bases from J, with 14 bases between. The CDR3 loop spans 13 amino acids. The germline V gene has CDR1 SQVTM and CDR2 ANQGSEA.